One sample yielded the 20 T cell receptor beta chains listed below, sequenced in a study of early T cells in non-severe SARS-CoV-2 infection. TCRdb ran MiXCR on the 5' RACE reads and lists one entry per CDR3 protein. Here the sample spans 100,000 to 120,000 distinct CDR3 sequences, 9.5% to 13% being singletons. The sequencing input was whole blood. The receptors stem from an adult who was a healthcare worker with PCR-confirmed SARS-CoV-2 infection or an uninfected control (not recorded which).

At least ten counts were recorded for this clonotype. The chain couples TRBV5-1 to TRBJ1-2; D is perhaps TRBD1 (5 bases). Looked up from germline, CDR1 is SGHRS and CDR2 is YFSETQ. The CDR3 runs 12 residues. The V end lost 2 bases, the J end lost 8 bases, and 10 bases lay between the germline ends. This CDR3 is CASSFTGSGYTF. The CDR3 nucleotides read TGCGCCAGCAGCTTTACAGGAAGCGGCTACACCTTC.

V is TRBV5-1 and J is TRBJ2-7; 7 nucleotides align to TRBD1. The junction had 7 bases not matched to a gene; V was cut back by 4 bases and J by 0 bases. Germline lookup yields CDR1 SGHRS and CDR2 YFSETQ. This CDR3 contains 15 residues. The CDR3 is CASSPQTGYSYEQYF. In nucleotides, the CDR3 is TGCGCCAGCAGCCCCCAGACAGGGTACTCCTACGAGCAGTACTTC.

This clonotype was recorded at least ten times. The chain has TRBV27 and TRBJ2-1; possibly TRBD2 for D (6 bases). Between the trimmed V and J ends, which lost 6 bases and 5 bases, there was a span of 17 bases. The CDR3 extends over 15 amino acids. Germline CDR1 is MNHEY and CDR2 is SMNVEV (reference sequence). DNA for the CDR3: TGTGCCAGCAGGCCCCTAGGCGGGGCGGACAATGAGCAGTTCTTC. Encoded protein: CASRPLGGADNEQFF.

This clonotype was seen a few times. This chain joins TRBV28 and TRBJ1-5; 7 positions agree with TRBD1. CDR1 is MDHEN, CDR2 SYDVKM, per germline. After removal of 9 bases from V and 4 bases from J, the junction contained 15 bases not matched to a gene. CDR3 length equals 16 residues. DNA for the CDR3: TGTGCCAGTAGAGCTCACGGGGGACAGCAAAATCAGCCCCAGCATTTT. As protein: CASRAHGGQQNQPQHF. The full variable domain, in which reference TRBV28 and TRBJ1-5 provide the parts outside the CDR3, is DVKVTQSSRYLVKRTGEKVFLECVQDMDHENMFWYRQDPGLGLRLIYFSYDVKMKEKGDIPEGYSVSREKKERFSLILESASTNQTSMYLCASRAHGGQQNQPQHFGDGTRLSIL.

V and J are TRBV2 and TRBJ1-5; D call uncertain. Trimming removed 5 bases at V and 2 bases at J, with 19 bases between. The CDR3 has 17 amino acids. Per germline, CDR1 SNHLY and CDR2 FYNNEI. In DNA form, the CDR3 reads TGTGCCAGCAGTATGGGCCAGGAAGGGAGTGGCAATCAGCCCCAGCATTTT. It specifies CASSMGQEGSGNQPQHF.

This clonotype was recorded a few times. The chain joins TRBV5-1 to TRBJ1-1; no reliable D call. V lost 4 bases and J lost 0, with 13 bases in between. The CDR3 covers 15 residues. Germline assignment: CDR1 SGHRS and CDR2 YFSETQ. CDR3 in amino acids: CASSGIPSMNTEAFF. The CDR3 DNA reads TGCGCCAGCAGCGGGATTCCCAGCATGAACACTGAAGCTTTCTTT.

A few counts support this clonotype. CDR3 in amino acids: CASSLEEGRTEAFF. The CDR3 bases are TGCGCCAGCAGCTTGGAAGAAGGGAGGACTGAAGCTTTCTTT. V usage is TRBV5-1 and J usage is TRBJ1-1; D is uncertain. In germline, CDR1 is SGHRS, CDR2 YFSETQ. The V end was cut by 0 bases, the J end by 5 bases, with 11 bases between. This CDR3 is 14 amino acids long.

This sequence joins TRBV6-2 or TRBV6-3 and TRBJ1-5; D unresolved. Looked up from germline, CDR1 is MNHEY and CDR2 is SVGEGT. V lost 6 bases and J lost 4, with 16 bases in between. The CDR3 spans 15 residues. CDR3 in amino acids: CASSPRGWGNQPQHF. CDR3 nucleotides: TGTGCCAGCAGCCCTCGTGGCTGGGGAAATCAGCCCCAGCATTTT.

This clonotype was recorded at least ten times. V gene TRBV7-2 combines with J gene TRBJ2-1; D might be TRBD2 (5 bases). CDR1 and CDR2 from the germline V gene are SGHTA and FQGNSA. The CDR3 covers 13 residues. V was shortened by 9 bases and J by 6 bases, with 15 bases between the two germline ends. CDR3 protein: CASRLSSGNEQFF. For the CDR3, the DNA is TGTGCCAGTAGACTATCTTCCGGCAATGAGCAGTTCTTC.

This clonotype was recorded at least ten times. CDR3 protein: CASSPSGGALDTQYF. DNA for the CDR3: TGTGCCAGCAGCCCTAGCGGGGGGGCCCTAGATACGCAGTATTTT. The chain links TRBV7-3 to TRBJ2-3; TRBD2 matches at 12 bases. This CDR3 has 15 residues. CDR1 is SGHTA and CDR2 is FQGTGA in the germline V gene. With 5 bases clipped from V and 5 bases from J, the junction kept 5 bases outside the gene matches.

This clonotype has only a few counts. The CDR3 DNA reads as TGTGCCAGCCGCTGGCTGAGAGCTGAAGCTTTCTTT. The encoded protein is CASRWLRAEAFF. The V call is TRBV12-3 or TRBV12-4, the J call TRBJ1-1, with D uncertain. Deletions cut 8 bases from V and 6 bases from J, with 13 bases between. CDR3 length: 12 residues.

This clonotype came up many times. The chain joins TRBV5-1 to TRBJ1-1; D gene ambiguous. Germline lookup yields CDR1 SGHRS and CDR2 YFSETQ. With 0 bases removed from V and 0 bases from J, the gap between germline ends came to 3 bases. This CDR3 is built from 13 residues. In nucleotides, the CDR3 is TGCGCCAGCAGCTTGGATCTGAACACTGAAGCTTTCTTT. Translating gives CASSLDLNTEAFF.

This clonotype has only a few counts. The V call is TRBV11-2, the J call TRBJ1-4, with 8 nucleotides matching TRBD1. From germline, CDR1 is SGHAT and CDR2 FQNNGV. The CDR3 is made up of 16 amino acids. With V trimmed by 5 bases and J by 5 bases, 10 bases remained unmatched. CDR3: CASSNRQGRGNEKLFF. The CDR3 DNA sequence: TGTGCCAGCAGCAACCGACAGGGGAGGGGGAATGAAAAACTGTTTTTT.

The chain joins TRBV29-1 to TRBJ2-5; maybe TRBD2 (5 bases). The ends were cut back, 4 bases at V and 5 bases at J, with 14 bases in the middle. The germline CDR1 and CDR2 sequences are SQVTM and ANQGSEA. The CDR3 totals 13 residues. The CDR3 DNA follows: TGCAGCGTTGCTTTTGCCAGGACTGAGACCCAGTACTTC. It specifies CSVAFARTETQYF.

This clonotype turned up a few times. The chain recombines TRBV6-1 with TRBJ2-7; no reliable D call. Trimming cost V 3 bases and J 12 bases, with 12 bases left between them. Germline values: CDR1 MNHNS, CDR2 SASEGT. The CDR3 runs to 11 residues. CDR3 protein: CASSDNPPAYF. CDR3 DNA: TGTGCCAGCAGTGATAACCCCCCGGCGTACTTC.

This rearrangement joins TRBV6-2 or TRBV6-3 to TRBJ2-1; 15 bases fit TRBD2. CDR1 and CDR2 (germline): MNHEY, SVGEGT. This CDR3 comprises 18 residues. Trimming removed 1 base from V and 7 bases from J; junction bases left unmatched: 8. The CDR3 DNA sequence: TGTGCCAGCAGTTACTGGCCTGGACTAGCGGGGGGGTTGAATGAGCAGTTCTTC. Protein sequence: CASSYWPGLAGGLNEQFF.

This clonotype appeared many times. The gene calls are TRBV21-1 and TRBJ1-2; the table calls TRBD1, which could not be checked here. TRBV21-1 constitutes a pseudogene. CDR3 length: 17 amino acids. The CDR3 spells CASSKEVAADWGYGYTF. In nucleotides, the CDR3 is TGTGCCAGCAGCAAAGAGGTGGCGGCGGACTGGGGCTATGGCTACACCTTC.

This chain links TRBV6-5 with TRBJ2-1, with a tentative D call TRBD2 (5 bases). V lost 6 bases and J lost 6, with 12 bases in between. The CDR3 runs to 13 residues. Looked up from germline, CDR1 is MNHEY and CDR2 is SVGAGI. This chain's CDR3 is CASRPPGINEQFF. Written as DNA, the CDR3 is TGTGCCAGCAGACCCCCGGGGATCAATGAGCAGTTCTTC.

This clonotype appeared a few times. The V and J genes are TRBV5-1 and TRBJ2-2; TRBD1 aligns across 10 bases. The CDR3 length is 18 residues. CDR1 SGHRS and CDR2 YFSETQ come from the germline V gene. With V trimmed by 4 bases and J by 1 base, 10 bases remained unmatched. The CDR3 bases are TGCGCCAGCAGCACCAGACAGGGGGCGGATCTGAACACCGGGGAGCTGTTTTTT. It codes for CASSTRQGADLNTGELFF.

A few counts support this clonotype. The chain combines TRBV5-5 with TRBJ2-6, with D possibly TRBD1 on 5 matching bases. The V gene lost 4 bases and the J gene lost 4 bases, with 15 bases spanning the gap. Germline V gene lookup returns CDR1 SGHKS and CDR2 YYEKEE (reference sequence). There are 16 residues in the CDR3. CDR3 sequence reads: CASSLQTVLGANVLTF. CDR3 bases: TGTGCCAGCAGCCTCCAGACAGTACTGGGGGCCAACGTCCTGACTTTC.